This entry features one T cell receptor beta chain sequence. The entry originates in a study of blood T cell repertoires in COVID-19. Participant age was roughly 18 to 100 years, and participants resided in 24 US areas. Clinical histories supplied by participants themselves formed the basis of cohort assignment. During the 2 weeks before they entered the study, exposed participants had met someone with a PCR-confirmed or clinician-diagnosed COVID-19 case. Per the original data handling: Amplification of reference gene primers was used by the study to estimate nucleated cell counts. Repertoires were generated with immunoSEQ multiplex PCR, while TCRdb's copy carries only in-frame clones and drops some. D and trimming were read from the DNA, whereas the V and J calls and clone size are those reported in that table. In the table there are 250,000 or so clones, 80% to 90% of which are singletons. In germline, CDR1 is SEHNR, CDR2 FQNEAQ (reference sequence). The V end was cut by 4 bases, the J end by 3 bases, with 14 bases between. CDR3 size: 15 residues.

The sequenced material came from PBMCs or T cells enriched from blood (not recorded which). This TCR was recovered from a woman in her thirties who had been exposed to COVID-19. The rearrangement uses TRBV7-9 and TRBJ2-3; possibly TRBD1 for D (6 bases). The CDR3, as DNA: TGTGCCAGCAGCTCAGGGGCGCGTGGTACAGATACGCAGTATTTT. As protein: CASSSGARGTDTQYF.